This T cell receptor (beta chain) came from a study of T-cell memory formation after mild COVID-19. General study findings and limits: Contracting CD8+ clones were enriched in EMRA, CD4+ mainly in CM and EM.

This clonotype has a handful of counts. The antigen remains undetermined. MiXCR, run by TCRdb on the 5' RACE reads, gives a single entry per CDR3 protein. The sample contains under 250,000 distinct CDR3 sequences, under 12% of which appear only once. Material: PBMCs or a T cell subset sorted from them (not recorded which). The clonotype originates from a man aged 18 to 29 who had mild COVID-19 (a few samples of this study predate the infection). Cell type and time point are not known.

The CDR3 protein is CSVRAGISSYNEQFF. In nucleotides, the CDR3 is TGCAGTGTCAGAGCTGGAATCAGCTCCTACAATGAGCAGTTCTTC. The rearrangement links TRBV20-1 to TRBJ2-1; the D is unclear. V dropped 7 bases and J dropped 0 bases, with 16 bases sitting between them. This CDR3 is built from 15 residues. Germline V lookup: CDR1 DFQATT, CDR2 SNEGSKA (reference sequence).